The 16 T cell receptor beta chains reported below all come from one sample, sequenced in a study of human T cells and chemical hapten exposure (dated by TCRdb to about 2021). The meaning of the sample's time point label: healthy volunteer bleed at 2 weeks. Total RNA was isolated from unfractionated whole blood collected in Tempus Blood RNA tubes. Library preparation employed RACE. TCRdb records NextSeq 500 as the sequencer. TCRdb reworked the public reads: Q25 trimming with fastp, MiXCR clone assembly, productive beta chains retained. Every entry covers one CDR3 protein and lists the most common genes and DNA from its rows. The sample data list tens of thousands of distinct CDR3 sequences, and about 8.6% of these were observed just once. The ten largest clones take up 2.5% to 3.5% of the sample. Sequenced input: whole blood. The origin of the receptors is a female donor in good health. Some clones in this sample may be carry-over from other donors' samples.

The CDR3 loop is CASSPSILARDRIRSGANVLTF. DNA for the CDR3: TGTGCCAGCAGCCCATCCATTTTGGCCCGGGACAGGATCCGCTCTGGGGCCAACGTCCTGACTTTC. The rearrangement links TRBV14 to TRBJ2-6; 8 nucleotides match TRBD1. The germline gives CDR1 SGHDN, CDR2 FVKESK. Unmatched junction bases numbered 20, after V lost 4 bases and J lost 0 bases. The CDR3 has 22 residues.

This clonotype was recorded many times. This sequence joins TRBV20-1 and TRBJ2-7; weak D call: TRBD1 (5 bases). This CDR3 comprises 15 residues. Germline values: CDR1 DFQATT, CDR2 SNEGSKA (reference sequence). V was clipped by 0 bases and J by 3 bases, with 15 bases between them. CDR3 sequence: CSARDLFQGRYEQYF. The CDR3 region has the DNA TGCAGTGCTAGAGATCTTTTTCAGGGCCGCTACGAGCAGTACTTC.

The gene calls are TRBV25-1 and TRBJ1-2, with D unclear. V was shortened by 6 bases and J by 6 bases, with 14 bases between the two germline ends. This CDR3 has 13 amino acids. Germline V gene sequence: CDR1 MGHDK, CDR2 SYGVNS. The CDR3 nucleotides are TGTGCCAGCAGATCAGGTCCTAGGGATGGCTACACCTTC. Protein: CASRSGPRDGYTF.

V gene TRBV28 combines with J gene TRBJ2-3; D is unresolved. There are 14 residues in the CDR3. V lost 2 bases, J lost 5 bases, and 11 bases lay in between. Germline V gene sequence: CDR1 MDHEN, CDR2 SYDVKM. In DNA form, the CDR3 reads TGTGCCAGCAGTTTACCACAGAAGGTAGATACGCAGTATTTT. Its protein is CASSLPQKVDTQYF.

This clonotype occurred many times. The chain combines TRBV29-1 with TRBJ2-1, with D maybe TRBD1 (5 bases). Trimming shortened V by 5 bases and J by 5 bases, and 10 bases separated the two germline ends. Germline V gene lookup returns CDR1 SQVTM and CDR2 ANQGSEA. The CDR3 extends over 12 amino acids. CDR3 DNA sequence: TGCAGCGTTTTTCGACAGAACAATGAGCAGTTCTTC. This sequence encodes CSVFRQNNEQFF.

This clonotype was observed at least ten times. The CDR3 reads CASSSGRLAGANVLTF. The DNA for the CDR3 is TGTGCCAGCAGTTCTGGCCGACTAGCGGGAGCCAACGTCCTGACTTTC. The chain carries TRBV27 and TRBJ2-6; 11 bases fit TRBD2. With 4 bases clipped from V and 7 bases from J, the junction kept 6 bases outside the gene matches. The CDR3 length is 16 residues. Germline loops: CDR1 MNHEY, CDR2 SMNVEV (reference sequence).

This clonotype was detected ten times or more. The J gene is TRBJ1-5, the V gene TRBV15, with D unresolved. CDR3 length equals 15 residues. The germline V gene encodes CDR1 LNHNV and CDR2 YYDKDF (reference sequence). Trimming left V 2 bases short and J 0 bases short, with 8 bases between. The CDR3 DNA reads TGTGCCACCAGCAGAAGGTTTTATAGCAATCAGCCCCAGCATTTT. Translating gives CATSRRFYSNQPQHF.

V and J are TRBV29-1 and TRBJ1-5; D unresolved. The CDR3 runs 12 residues. Looked up from germline, CDR1 is SQVTM and CDR2 is ANQGSEA. V lost 4 bases, J lost 1 base, and 5 bases lay in between. In DNA form, the CDR3 reads TGCAGCGTTGGGGCCAGCAATCAGCCCCAGCATTTT. Its translation is CSVGASNQPQHF.

The table lists this clonotype with many counts. This chain uses TRBV20-1 with TRBJ1-1; the match to TRBD1 covers 7 bases. Trimming took 4 bases from V and 0 from J; bases not matched to a gene: 2. In germline, CDR1 is DFQATT, CDR2 SNEGSKA (reference sequence). This CDR3 comprises 13 residues. CDR3 region: CSAKGQLNTEAFF. The CDR3 DNA reads TGCAGTGCTAAGGGACAGTTGAACACTGAAGCTTTCTTT.

Many counts were recorded for this clonotype. This sequence joins TRBV2 and TRBJ2-1; D may be TRBD2 (7 bases). CDR1 and CDR2 from the germline V gene are SNHLY and FYNNEI. Deletions cut 7 bases from V and 3 bases from J, with 16 bases between. The CDR3 runs to 15 residues. CDR3 nucleotides: TGTGCCAGCACGGTGGGGGGGGCATTCTACAATGAGCAGTTCTTC. It encodes CASTVGGAFYNEQFF.

This clonotype has just a few counts. The chain couples TRBV29-1 to TRBJ2-1; D possibly corresponds to TRBD2 (5 bases). Germline values: CDR1 SQVTM, CDR2 ANQGSEA. V was clipped by 7 bases and J by 1 base, with 20 bases between them. CDR3 size: 16 residues. CDR3 sequence reads: CSALDFLLGSYNEQFF. CDR3 bases: TGCAGCGCCTTGGACTTTCTCCTCGGTTCCTACAATGAGCAGTTCTTC.

There are a few counts of this clonotype. V usage is TRBV4-2 and J usage is TRBJ1-6, with D tentatively TRBD1 (5 bases). The V and J ends lost 4 bases and 7 bases respectively, with 17 bases between them. The CDR3 loop spans 16 amino acids. The germline gives CDR1 LGHNA, CDR2 YNFKEQ. The CDR3 coding sequence is TGTGCCAGCAGCCGGCCGGGACCGAACCTAAATTCACCCCTCCACTTT. Its protein is CASSRPGPNLNSPLHF.

This clonotype was recorded at least ten times. V gene TRBV10-3 combines with J gene TRBJ2-7; the D is unclear. Germline V lookup: CDR1 ENHRY, CDR2 SYGVKD. The CDR3 has 14 amino acids. V dropped 0 bases and J dropped 1 base, with 7 bases sitting between them. The CDR3 DNA reads as TGTGCCATCAGTGAGTCTCTAGAATCCTACGAGCAGTACTTC. As protein: CAISESLESYEQYF.

In its sample, this clonotype was seen many times. The chain couples TRBV28 to TRBJ2-7; D is uncertain. The CDR3 covers 13 residues. Trimming pared 1 base from V and 1 base from J, leaving 5 bases between. Germline V gene data show CDR1 as MDHEN and CDR2 as SYDVKM. The CDR3 DNA reads as TGTGCCAGCAGTTTATTGACTTCCTACGAGCAGTACTTC. Its protein is CASSLLTSYEQYF.

This clonotype was counted ten times or more. The chain employs TRBV9 and TRBJ2-3; no definite D call. Trimming shortened V by 2 bases and J by 0 bases, and 4 bases separated the two germline ends. CDR3 length equals 13 residues. Germline assignment: CDR1 SGDLS and CDR2 YYNGEE. The CDR3 DNA follows: TGTGCCAGCAGCGTGGGCAGCACAGATACGCAGTATTTT. It translates to CASSVGSTDTQYF.

In its sample, this clonotype was seen a few times. The chain links TRBV27 to TRBJ2-2; the match to TRBD2 covers 9 bases. Per the germline V gene, CDR1 is MNHEY and CDR2 is SMNVEV (reference sequence). CDR3 size: 15 residues. The V segment lost 4 bases and the J segment 7 bases; nucleotides outside the gene matches: 7. The CDR3 reads CASSSLAGYGGELFF. The CDR3 DNA follows: TGTGCCAGCAGTTCGCTAGCGGGATACGGCGGGGAGCTGTTTTTT.